These 26 T cell receptor beta chains came from one sample sequenced in a study of CD4 and CD8 cells across lung adenocarcinoma regions. MiXCR, run by TCRdb on the PCR reads, gives a single entry per CDR3 protein. The sample has about 12,000 distinct CDR3 sequences; roughly 47% are singletons. Sequencing input: CD8+ T cells from the margin of a lung tumor. The source is a male donor with lung adenocarcinoma. The CD4 and CD8 labels of this study may be unreliable.

In this sample, this clonotype turned up many times. CDR3 in DNA: TGTGCCAGCAGCCTGCGGGGGGATCAAGAGACCCAGTACTTC. Amino acids: CASSLRGDQETQYF. The V and J genes are TRBV7-2 and TRBJ2-5, with 8 bases aligning to TRBD2. The V and J ends lost 5 bases and 2 bases, in that order; junction bases with no gene match: 4. The CDR3 is 14 amino acids. Germline values: CDR1 SGHTA, CDR2 FQGNSA.

This clonotype appeared many times. The V gene is TRBV6-1, the J gene TRBJ2-3, with D perhaps matching TRBD1 (5 bases). The germline gives CDR1 MNHNS, CDR2 SASEGT. This CDR3 comprises 12 residues. Trimming stripped 6 bases from V and 7 bases from J, with 11 bases between. In nucleotides, the CDR3 is TGTGCCAGCAGGCCCCAGGGAAATACGCAGTATTTT. Translated, it gives CASRPQGNTQYF.

This clonotype was picked up many times. This chain links TRBV12-3 or TRBV12-4 with TRBJ1-2, with 7 bases matching TRBD1. After removal of 8 bases from V and 6 bases from J, the junction contained 12 bases not matched to a gene. The CDR3 covers 14 residues. CDR3 DNA sequence: TGTGCCAGCTCCCAGACAGGGACTAGAAATGGCTACACCTTC. Translation: CASSQTGTRNGYTF.

This sequence joins TRBV6-8 and TRBJ2-4; D possibly corresponds to TRBD2 (6 bases). This CDR3 spans 17 amino acids. With 4 bases removed from V and 13 bases from J, the gap between germline ends came to 29 bases. Germline V gene lookup returns CDR1 MNHGY and CDR2 SAAAGT. This chain's CDR3 is CASSCPLGQRAEDTQYF. The CDR3 DNA follows: TGTGCCAGCAGTTGCCCACTGGGGCAGCGGGCCGAAGACACGCAGTACTTC.

For this clonotype: At one boundary the junction diverges from the germline segment, which might be a read error. The chain has TRBV27 and TRBJ2-3; D possibly uses TRBD1 or TRBD2 (6 bases each). Germline V CDR1 and CDR2: MNHEY, SMNVEV (reference sequence). The CDR3 sequence is 17 residues long. The DNA of the CDR3 is TGTGCCAGCAGTTGGGAACTGGGGGTGGGGGGCACAGACACGCAGTATTTC. Translated: CASSWELGVGGTDTQYF.

Note on this clonotype: A junction boundary mismatches the germline segment, possibly from a read error. The chain recombines TRBV4-1 with TRBJ2-3, with a tentative D call TRBD1 (6 bases). The CDR3 spans 15 residues. Looked up from germline, CDR1 is MGHRA and CDR2 is YSYEKL. In DNA, the CDR3 is TGCGCCAGCAGCCAGAAGGGGGTTCGCACAAATACTCAGTATTTT. Protein: CASSQKGVRTNTQYF.

In the case of this clonotype: The junction shows a germline mismatch at one end, possibly a read error. The rearrangement links TRBV6-5 to TRBJ2-4; possibly TRBD2 for D (6 bases). The germline CDR1 and CDR2 sequences are MNHEY and SVGAGI. The CDR3 runs to 15 residues. CDR3 DNA: TGTGCCCGCAGTTCGGGACCGGGAGCCAAAAATACGCAGTACTTC. This codes for CARSSGPGAKNTQYF.

This clonotype is categorized as medium-sized (0.01 to 0.1%). A read error may be the cause here, since a much bigger clone is one base away. J is TRBJ2-1 and V is TRBV6-1; D uncertain. The last part of the DNA fits TRBJ2-7 better; the J call may be wrong. The CDR3 spans 15 residues. Germline CDR1 and CDR2: MNHNS and SASEGT. CDR3: CASSYSPSTYNEQYF. The CDR3 nucleotides read TGTGCCAGCAGTTACAGCCCTTCAACATACAATGAGCAGTACTTC.

The V and J genes are TRBV6-1 and TRBJ2-5; TRBD2 matches 10 bases. From germline, CDR1 is MNHNS and CDR2 SASEGT. V shed 1 base, J shed 7 bases, and the junction held 12 bases outside the gene matches. The CDR3 contains 17 residues. In nucleotides, the CDR3 is TGTGCCAGCAGTGAAGGGCTCGGGGGCCTAGCGGGAGTGACCCAGTACTTC. Protein: CASSEGLGGLAGVTQYF.

Note on this clonotype: The junction departs from the called germline gene at one end, perhaps through a read error. The V call is TRBV6-1, the J call TRBJ2-1; perhaps D is TRBD1 or TRBD2 (5 bases each). The J call is uncertain, as TRBJ2-5 better fits the DNA end. CDR1 MNHNS and CDR2 SASEGT come from the germline V gene. The CDR3 consists of 17 residues. The CDR3 DNA follows: TGTGCCAGCAGTGCGGGGCTCGGTAACCTAGACCGAGAGTCCCAGTACTTC. It yields the protein CASSAGLGNLDRESQYF.

V gene TRBV6-5 combines with J gene TRBJ2-1; D is perhaps TRBD2 (5 bases). Germline CDR1 reads MNHEY; CDR2 reads SVGAGI. V was cut by 2 bases and J by 13 bases, with 18 bases left in between. The CDR3 consists of 14 residues. The CDR3 sequence: CASSYGLAAETQFF. The CDR3 region has the DNA TGTGCCAGCAGTTACGGGCTAGCCGCAGAGACCCAGTTCTTC.

About this clonotype: Sequence at one end of the junction differs from germline and may be a read error. The DNA for the CDR3 is TGTGCCAGCAGTGGCAGGGTGAAAGAGGTCCAGTCCTTC. It codes for CASSGRVKEVQSF. V gene TRBV27 combines with J gene TRBJ2-6; possible D gene TRBD1, 5 bases. Germline CDR1 reads MNHEY; CDR2 reads SMNVEV (reference sequence). This CDR3 spans 13 amino acids.

This clonotype has just a few counts. This chain uses TRBV6-5 with TRBJ1-2; 9 bases align to TRBD1. The ends lost 0 bases at V and 2 bases at J; junction bases unmatched: 1. In germline, CDR1 is MNHEY, CDR2 SVGAGI. The CDR3 is 15 amino acids. CDR3: CASSYSGTGNYGYTF. DNA for the CDR3: TGTGCCAGCAGTTACTCGGGGACAGGGAACTATGGCTACACCTTC.

Regarding this clonotype: Compared with germline, one end of the junction differs, possibly owing to a read error. The rearrangement links TRBV12-3 or TRBV12-4 to TRBJ2-3; D unclear. The CDR3 contains 11 residues. The CDR3 sequence: CASSLGDTQYF. In DNA, the CDR3 is TGTGCCAGCAGCTTAGGAGATACGCAGTATTTT.

The gene calls are TRBV6-5 and TRBJ2-6; D is unclear. The J call is in doubt because the DNA end fits TRBJ2-3 better. The CDR3 has 15 residues. Germline assignment: CDR1 MNHEY and CDR2 SVGAGI. For the CDR3, the DNA is TGTGCCAGCAGTTACTCGACCCAGAACACCGGGACGCAGTATTTT. Its protein product is CASSYSTQNTGTQYF.

With respect to this clonotype: An end of the junction differs from the germline gene, which may be a read error. V is TRBV6-1 and J is TRBJ2-5; 8 bases match TRBD2. The CDR3 extends over 15 amino acids. Per the germline V gene, CDR1 is MNHNS and CDR2 is SASEGT. The CDR3 DNA is TGTGCCAGGCGGACGGGGGGGGGTGGCACAGAGACGCAGTATTTC. Translated: CARRTGGGGTETQYF.

This clonotype is deemed medium-sized. The V and J genes are TRBV10-2 and TRBJ2-1; D is perhaps TRBD2 (7 bases). The CDR3 is 13 residues long. The V end was cut by 3 bases, the J end by 13 bases, with 16 bases between. Per the germline V gene, CDR1 is WSHSY and CDR2 is SAAADI. CDR3 protein: CASSDPGRGQQFF. CDR3 coding DNA: TGCGCCAGCAGTGATCCAGGGCGGGGGCAACAGTTCTTC.

Regarding this clonotype: A much larger clonotype is one base distant, so this may be a read error. The chain has TRBV25-1 and TRBJ2-1, with TRBD2 identical over 9 bases. Germline V gene lookup returns CDR1 MGHDK and CDR2 SYGVNS. V gave up 3 bases and J gave up 13 bases; unmatched junction bases: 7. The CDR3 length is 13 residues. CDR3 sequence reads: CASSEGGRGTQFF. The CDR3 DNA reads as TGTGCCAGCAGTGAGGGCGGGAGGGGGACCCAGTTCTTC.

This clonotype has just one count. The gene calls are TRBV6-1 and TRBJ2-1; 9 bases line up with TRBD1. From germline, CDR1 is MNHNS and CDR2 SASEGT. The CDR3 loop spans 15 amino acids. V shed 7 bases and J 4 bases; nucleotides not matched to a gene: 8. The CDR3 region has the DNA TGTGCCAGCACCCGGGACAGGGAAGGTTACAATGAGCAGTTCTTC. It is translated as CASTRDREGYNEQFF.

About this clonotype itself: The germline gene is not matched at one end of the junction; a read error may be the cause. The chain couples TRBV10-3 to TRBJ2-3, with 7 bases that match TRBD2. Germline CDR1 ENHRY, CDR2 SYGVKD. The CDR3 runs 14 residues. CDR3 sequence reads: CATRRLADPETQYF. The CDR3 nucleotides read TGTGCCACTCGCAGGCTAGCGGACCCAGAGACGCAGTATTTC.

This clonotype was recorded a few times. V and J are TRBV7-2 and TRBJ2-1; 7 bases fit TRBD2. The J call may be wrong; the DNA end is better matched by TRBJ2-7. CDR1 and CDR2 (germline): SGHTA, FQGNSA. This CDR3 has 16 amino acids. The CDR3 is CASSLDPASGNYEQYF. In DNA, the CDR3 is TGTGCCAGCAGCTTAGATCCAGCGAGCGGGAACTACGAGCAGTACTTC.

About this clonotype: A junction end diverges from the germline sequence, so it may reflect a read error. The chain joins TRBV6-1 to TRBJ2-5; TRBD1 matches 7 bases. CDR1 and CDR2 (germline): MNHNS, SASEGT. The length of the CDR3 is 13 residues. This CDR3 is CASRPTGAKTQYF. The CDR3 bases are TGTGCCAGCAGACCAACAGGGGCCAAGACCCAGTATTTC.

Turning to this clonotype: Since a much larger clone is just one base distant, this may be a read error. The chain joins TRBV6-5 to TRBJ2-5; 9 bases fit TRBD2. TRBJ2-1 explains the end of the DNA better; the J call may be wrong. The V gene's germline CDR1 is MNHEY and CDR2 SVGAGI. The CDR3 consists of 15 residues. As DNA, the CDR3 is TGTGCCAGCAGTTACTTGGCGGGAGGGCCCTACGAGCAGTTCTTC. Its translation: CASSYLAGGPYEQFF.

The chain couples TRBV7-6 to TRBJ2-1, with D tentatively TRBD2 (6 bases). The CDR3 totals 17 residues. V was cut by 5 bases and J by 13 bases, with 30 bases left in between. Germline V gene data show CDR1 as SGHVS and CDR2 as FNYEAQ. The DNA for the CDR3 is TGTGCCAGCAGCCCTCGTGGCTGGGATGGTTCGGGAGAGACCCAGTTCTTC. Translating gives CASSPRGWDGSGETQFF.

This chain uses TRBV6-5 with TRBJ2-3; D is possibly TRBD2 (7 bases). With the DNA end fitting TRBJ2-7 better, the J assignment may be wrong. CDR1 MNHEY and CDR2 SVGAGI come from the germline V gene. The CDR3 contains 18 residues. The CDR3 sequence is CASSSSATGGGGRNTQYF. The CDR3 DNA sequence: TGTGCCAGCAGTTCCTCGGCGACCGGGGGCGGGGGAAGGAATACGCAGTACTTC.

This clonotype came up many times. This chain links TRBV6-1 with TRBJ2-5; TRBD2 might be the D (5 bases). The ends were cut back, 2 bases at V and 11 bases at J, with 12 bases in the middle. The CDR3 has 12 residues. Germline V gene data show CDR1 as MNHNS and CDR2 as SASEGT. For the CDR3, the DNA is TGTGCCAGCAGTGAAATCCGGGATGAGCAGTACTTC. Translation gives CASSEIRDEQYF.